These 30 T cell receptor beta chains were all obtained from the same sample, sequenced in a study of vaccination effects on CD4 cells after COVID-19. Some clones are missing from TCRdb's copy, which holds only in-frame ones; the method was immunoSEQ multiplex PCR. The sample holds 30,000 to 40,000 clones, around three quarters seen once. Antigen-specific CD4+ T cells were first expanded with viral peptide pools by the ViraFEST assay and only then sequenced. Following culture for around 10 days, CD4+ T cells were isolated. Nucleocapsid antibodies stayed negative before and after vaccination, showing no earlier SARS-CoV-2 infection. For these receptors, no antigen is known. Sequencing was performed on CD4+ T cells from PBMCs cultured with HCoV-OC43 spike peptides, taken before COVID-19 vaccination. Subset meaning: HCoV-OC43 spike overlapping peptide pool stimulation. The receptors were gathered from a human donor who received a COVID-19 vaccine.

Comments on this clone: One end of the junction does not line up with germline, which may come from a read error. The genes are TRBV3-1 (or the pseudogene TRBV3-2) and TRBJ1-5; TRBD1 aligns across 7 bases. From germline, CDR1 is LGHDT and CDR2 YNNKEL (reference sequence). The CDR3 contains 14 residues. CDR3 sequence reads: CASSQQGGKQPQHF. The CDR3 DNA reads TGTGCCAGCAGCCAACAAGGGGGCAAACAGCCCCAGCATTTT.

This chain links TRBV29-1 with TRBJ1-1, with D tentatively TRBD1 (5 bases). The germline V gene has CDR1 SQVTM and CDR2 ANQGSEA. Trimming stripped 2 bases from V and 4 bases from J, with 14 bases between. The CDR3 has 14 residues. For the CDR3, the DNA is TGCAGCGTTGAAAGGGTCGGGGGGAGCACTGAAGCTTTCTTT. Translation: CSVERVGGSTEAFF.

The rearrangement joins TRBV3-1 (or the pseudogene TRBV3-2) to TRBJ1-1; tentative D call: TRBD1 (5 bases). The germline V and J ends were trimmed by 2 bases and 8 bases, with 12 bases remaining between them. The germline V gene encodes CDR1 LGHDT and CDR2 YNNKEL (reference sequence). CDR3 length equals 13 residues. The CDR3 spells CASSQNRGVEAFF. DNA of the CDR3: TGTGCCAGCAGCCAAAACCGGGGGGTCGAAGCTTTCTTT.

The rearrangement uses TRBV10-3 and TRBJ2-3; D gene ambiguous. The V end was cut by 4 bases, the J end by 4 bases, with 9 bases between. CDR1 and CDR2 from the germline V gene are ENHRY and SYGVKD. The CDR3 spans 13 residues. The CDR3 sequence is CAISVRAPDTQYF. CDR3 DNA sequence: TGTGCCATCAGTGTACGGGCTCCAGATACGCAGTATTTT.

The chain employs TRBV24-1 and TRBJ2-7, with D possibly matching TRBD2 (6 bases). The V end was cut by 3 bases, the J end by 7 bases, with 9 bases between. The germline CDR1 and CDR2 sequences are KGHDR and SFDVKD. The CDR3 consists of 12 residues. The CDR3 spells CATSDAGQEQYF. The CDR3 DNA follows: TGTGCCACCAGTGATGCGGGGCAGGAGCAGTACTTC.

This chain joins TRBV18 and TRBJ1-2; D remains ambiguous. The CDR3 length is 12 residues. Germline CDR1 reads KGHSH; CDR2 reads LQKENI. V was pared by 5 bases and J by 1 base, with 5 bases between. The CDR3 nucleotides read TGTGCCAGCTCAGACAATAACTATGGCTACACCTTC. Translation: CASSDNNYGYTF.

This clone was counted a single time. The J gene is TRBJ2-2, the V gene TRBV3-1 (or the pseudogene TRBV3-2), with TRBD1 matching over 7 bases. CDR1 and CDR2 (germline): LGHDT, YNNKEL (reference sequence). J was trimmed by 0 bases and V by 4 bases; bases with no gene match: 2. This CDR3 is built from 15 residues. CDR3 nucleotide sequence: TGTGCCAGCAGCCCGGGACAGCCGAACACCGGGGAGCTGTTTTTT. This codes for CASSPGQPNTGELFF.

The chain combines TRBV14 with TRBJ1-2, with 9 bases lining up with TRBD1. Germline CDR1 and CDR2: SGHDN and FVKESK. The length of the CDR3 is 12 residues. Trimming took 6 bases from V and 8 from J; bases not matched to a gene: 4. The CDR3, as DNA: TGTGCCAGCAGTCAAACAGGGGGCGGCTACACCTTC. Amino acid sequence: CASSQTGGGYTF. Complete variable domain (other parts from reference TRBV14 and TRBJ1-2): EAGVTQFPSHSVIEKGQTVTLRCDPISGHDNLYWYRRVMGKEIKFLLHFVKESKQDESGMPNNRFLAERTGGTYSTLKVQPAELEDSGVYFCASSQTGGGYTFGSGTRLTVV.

This clone was counted between two and nine times. The gene calls are TRBV3-1 (or the pseudogene TRBV3-2) and TRBJ1-2; D is perhaps TRBD1 (5 bases). The CDR3 totals 15 residues. Trimming left V 3 bases short and J 9 bases short, with 20 bases between. Germline V CDR1 and CDR2: LGHDT, YNNKEL (reference sequence). This chain's CDR3 is CASSHGWDEASSYTF. Here the CDR3 DNA reads TGTGCCAGCAGCCATGGTTGGGACGAGGCCTCGAGCTACACCTTC.

This chain's CDR3 is CATSRDFSEQYF. CDR3 bases: TGTGCCACCAGCAGAGACTTCTCCGAGCAGTACTTC. The chain employs TRBV15 and TRBJ2-7; no definite D call. The CDR3 is 12 amino acids. Germline lookup yields CDR1 LNHNV and CDR2 YYDKDF (reference sequence). The ends were cut back, 0 bases at V and 6 bases at J, with 6 bases in the middle. Looking up the rest from reference TRBV15 and TRBJ2-7 gives the full variable domain: DAMVIQNPRYQVTQFGKPVTLSCSQTLNHNVMYWYQQKSSQAPKLLFHYYDKDFNNEADTPDNFQSRRPNTSFCFLDIRSPGLGDTAMYLCATSRDFSEQYFGPGTRLTVT.

The chain uses TRBV11-2 and TRBJ1-1; a weak D match, TRBD1 (5 bases). Trimming shortened V by 0 bases and J by 5 bases, and 13 bases separated the two germline ends. CDR3 length: 15 residues. Germline lookup yields CDR1 SGHAT and CDR2 FQNNGV. Written as DNA, the CDR3 is TGTGCCAGCAGCTTAGATCTGTCAGGGATGACTGAAGCTTTCTTT. This translates into CASSLDLSGMTEAFF. The full variable domain, with the rest looked up from reference TRBV11-2 and TRBJ1-1, is EAGVAQSPRYKIIEKRQSVAFWCNPISGHATLYWYQQILGQGPKLLIQFQNNGVVDDSQLPKDRFSAERLKGVDSTLKIQPAKLEDSAVYLCASSLDLSGMTEAFFGQGTRLTVV.

The V and J genes are TRBV7-2 and TRBJ1-5; D is ambiguous. V was trimmed by 5 bases and J by 2 bases, leaving 13 bases between them. This CDR3 is built from 15 residues. CDR1 is SGHTA and CDR2 is FQGNSA in the germline V gene. The CDR3 region is CASSLVVVGNQPQHF. The DNA for the CDR3 is TGTGCCAGCAGCCTTGTAGTGGTGGGCAATCAGCCCCAGCATTTT.

The chain joins TRBV20-1 to TRBJ1-4, with 8 bases identical to TRBD1. The CDR3 runs to 12 residues. V dropped 3 bases and J dropped 10; count of bases not matched to a gene: 4. The V gene's germline CDR1 is DFQATT and CDR2 SNEGSKA (reference sequence). CDR3 DNA sequence: TGCAGTGCTAGTTACAGGGGGGTAAAACTGTTTTTT. Encoded protein: CSASYRGVKLFF.

The chain's CDR3 is CASRHRDRGTEAFF. The CDR3 region has the DNA TGTGCCAGCAGACATCGGGACAGGGGAACTGAAGCTTTCTTT. This chain joins TRBV21-1 and TRBJ1-1; TRBD1 reflects the table's D call only, with no check against the DNA. TRBV21-1 is tagged as a pseudogene. The CDR3 sequence is 14 residues long.

This clone was counted only a few times. This sequence joins TRBV9 and TRBJ2-1; D is possibly TRBD2 (7 bases). The germline V gene has CDR1 SGDLS and CDR2 YYNGEE. V was shortened by 0 bases and J by 8 bases, with 15 bases between the two germline ends. The CDR3 is 15 amino acids. CDR3 nucleotides: TGTGCCAGCAGCGTAGGGGGGGGCATCCTGGATGAGCAGTTCTTC. As protein: CASSVGGGILDEQFF.

This clone was detected a few times. The genes are TRBV3-1 (or the pseudogene TRBV3-2) and TRBJ2-7, with a weak D call TRBD1 (5 bases). Germline values: CDR1 LGHDT, CDR2 YNNKEL (reference sequence). The V end was cut by 4 bases, the J end by 1 base, with 14 bases between. The CDR3 consists of 15 residues. This chain's CDR3 is CASSPTRVQSYEQYF. The CDR3 DNA reads as TGTGCCAGCAGCCCTACCAGGGTACAGTCCTACGAGCAGTACTTC.

This rearrangement joins TRBV6-5 to TRBJ2-1; TRBD1 aligns across 7 bases. This CDR3 comprises 14 residues. Trimming removed 2 bases from V and 5 bases from J; junction bases left unmatched: 3. Germline loops: CDR1 MNHEY, CDR2 SVGAGI. The CDR3 reads CASSYPGTDNEQFF. The CDR3 nucleotides read TGTGCCAGCAGTTACCCCGGGACAGACAATGAGCAGTTCTTC.

In DNA, the CDR3 is TGCAGCGTACAGGAGACCATGAACACTGAAGCTTTCTTT. As protein: CSVQETMNTEAFF. The chain couples TRBV29-1 to TRBJ1-1; D might be TRBD1 (5 bases). The CDR3 runs 13 residues. Trimming removed 6 bases from V and 0 bases from J, with 11 bases in between. Germline V lookup: CDR1 SQVTM, CDR2 ANQGSEA.

By share, this clone counts as large (0.1 to 1%). This chain connects TRBV7-2 to TRBJ1-3, with D possibly TRBD1 on 6 matching bases. CDR1 and CDR2 (germline): SGHTA, FQGNSA. Trimming pared 5 bases from V and 2 bases from J, leaving 10 bases between. The CDR3 consists of 14 residues. Written as DNA, the CDR3 is TGTGCCAGCAGCCCAGGGGTTCCTGGAAACACCATATATTTT. This sequence encodes CASSPGVPGNTIYF.

The genes are TRBV12-3 or TRBV12-4 and TRBJ1-2; TRBD1 matches at 10 bases. The CDR3 has 13 residues. The V gene end was trimmed by 7 bases and the J gene end by 8 bases; junction bases not matched to a gene: 7. CDR3 protein: CASNDRGRSGYTF. The CDR3, as DNA: TGTGCCAGCAACGACAGGGGGCGATCCGGCTACACCTTC.

V gene TRBV30 combines with J gene TRBJ2-2; possible D gene TRBD2, 5 bases. V was trimmed by 1 base and J by 6 bases, leaving 6 bases between them. The CDR3 totals 12 residues. CDR1 is GTSNPN, CDR2 SVGIG, per germline (reference sequence). The CDR3 DNA reads TGTGCCTGGAGTGCGGGATCCGGGGAGCTGTTTTTT. Translation: CAWSAGSGELFF.

V usage is TRBV10-3 and J usage is TRBJ2-1, with D perhaps matching TRBD2 (6 bases). Trimming took 3 bases from V and 7 from J, leaving 13 bases between them. CDR3 length: 14 residues. Germline-derived CDR1 and CDR2 are ENHRY and SYGVKD. DNA for the CDR3: TGTGCCATCAGTGACTCGACTAGTCGGAATGAGCAGTTCTTC. This codes for CAISDSTSRNEQFF.

This chain connects TRBV27 to TRBJ2-7; D gene uncertain. V was cut by 4 bases and J by 7 bases, with 14 bases left in between. The germline V gene has CDR1 MNHEY and CDR2 SMNVEV (reference sequence). The CDR3 has 13 amino acids. The CDR3 reads CASSWHLGWEQYF. The CDR3 DNA reads TGTGCCAGCAGTTGGCATCTTGGGTGGGAGCAGTACTTC.

The table lists this clone with a few counts. The chain uses TRBV27 and TRBJ2-5; no clear D. The V and J ends lost 0 bases and 5 bases respectively, with 13 bases between them. This CDR3 has 15 amino acids. Germline V gene sequence: CDR1 MNHEY, CDR2 SMNVEV (reference sequence). For the CDR3, the DNA is TGTGCCAGCAGTTTATCCAAGTCGGCGAGGGAGACCCAGTACTTC. This gives the protein CASSLSKSARETQYF.

The chain uses TRBV5-1 and TRBJ2-1; 13 nucleotides match TRBD2. V was pared by 3 bases and J by 6 bases, with 6 bases of the junction left unmatched. Per the germline V gene, CDR1 is SGHRS and CDR2 is YFSETQ. This CDR3 is built from 16 residues. CDR3 amino acids: CASSSTGTSGTNEQFF. CDR3 DNA sequence: TGCGCCAGCAGCTCAACCGGGACTAGCGGGACCAATGAGCAGTTCTTC.

The CDR3 bases are TGTGCCAGCAGCCAAACACCCGGGACAGGCCTGAATGAAAAACTGTTTTTT. Its translation: CASSQTPGTGLNEKLFF. V and J are TRBV4-2 and TRBJ1-4, with 8 positions matching TRBD1. V shed 2 bases and J 5 bases; nucleotides not matched to a gene: 10. CDR3 length: 17 residues. Germline values: CDR1 LGHNA, CDR2 YNFKEQ.

The chain has TRBV10-3 and TRBJ2-7; no firm D call. CDR3 size: 13 residues. V was pared by 3 bases and J by 2 bases, with 8 bases between. Germline CDR1 and CDR2: ENHRY and SYGVKD. CDR3 loop: CAISEIFAYEQYF. The CDR3 coding sequence is TGTGCCATCAGTGAAATATTTGCCTACGAGCAGTACTTC.

This rearrangement joins TRBV7-2 to TRBJ1-2, with 9 bases lining up with TRBD1. The germline V gene has CDR1 SGHTA and CDR2 FQGNSA. V lost 1 base and J lost 2; bases outside the gene matches: 5. The CDR3 runs 16 residues. CDR3 sequence (DNA): TGTGCCAGCAGCTTAGGCATTGGGACAGGGAACTATGGCTACACCTTC. Translated: CASSLGIGTGNYGYTF.

The chain recombines TRBV19 with TRBJ2-6; D gene ambiguous. Germline V gene data show CDR1 as LNHDA and CDR2 as SQIVND (reference sequence). This CDR3 comprises 15 residues. The V end was cut by 1 base, the J end by 0 bases, with 4 bases between. CDR3 in DNA: TGTGCCAGTAGTATAGTTTCCTCTGGGGCCAACGTCCTGACTTTC. Translated: CASSIVSSGANVLTF.

The chain uses TRBV28 and TRBJ1-2; tentative D call: TRBD1 (6 bases). CDR1 is MDHEN and CDR2 is SYDVKM in the germline V gene. This CDR3 comprises 13 residues. V dropped 2 bases and J dropped 6 bases, with 10 bases sitting between them. CDR3 DNA: TGTGCCAGCAGTTTAGGCAGGGGCGATGGCTACACCTTC. Its translation: CASSLGRGDGYTF.